These 32 T cell receptor beta chains were all obtained from the same sample, sequenced in a study of T cells in Graves' hyperthyroidism and ophthalmopathy. RNA transcripts were the template for amplifying TCR beta CDR3 regions. Initially, a first-round RT-PCR of the TCR CDR3 employed the HTBI primer set. TCRdb re-derived calls from the multiplex PCR reads in MiXCR, one entry per CDR3 protein. Counted here are 240,000 or so distinct CDR3 sequences, about a sixth occurring once; the ten biggest clones make up 28%. The sample comprised blood. These receptors originate from a woman in her late teens or twenties with Graves' ophthalmopathy.

This clonotype came up many times. The chain links TRBV29-1 to TRBJ2-1, with TRBD2 matching over 11 bases. This CDR3 contains 15 residues. Germline V gene data show CDR1 as SQVTM and CDR2 as ANQGSEA. The ends lost 1 base at V and 4 bases at J; junction bases unmatched: 3. CDR3 residues: CSVEVGLAAYNEQFF. The CDR3 nucleotides are TGCAGCGTTGAAGTGGGACTAGCGGCATACAATGAGCAGTTCTTC.

This clonotype came up many times. The V gene is TRBV11-2, the J gene TRBJ2-3; unclear D gene. Germline loops: CDR1 SGHAT, CDR2 FQNNGV. This CDR3 region has 13 residues. V was clipped by 5 bases and J by 5 bases, with 11 bases between them. For the CDR3, the DNA is TGTGCCAGCAGCCCCAGGCGCGGAGATACGCAGTATTTT. Translating it yields CASSPRRGDTQYF.

This clonotype was counted many times. The chain has TRBV20-1 and TRBJ2-1, with D possibly being TRBD1 or TRBD2 (5 bases each). V was pared by 3 bases and J by 1 base, with 16 bases between. This CDR3 has 16 residues. In germline, CDR1 is DFQATT, CDR2 SNEGSKA (reference sequence). The CDR3 sequence: CSASPRGGYSYNEQFF. The DNA for the CDR3 is TGCAGTGCTAGCCCGAGGGGCGGGTATTCCTACAATGAGCAGTTCTTC.

The chain joins TRBV7-2 to TRBJ2-1; D unresolved. CDR3 length equals 15 residues. Germline assignment: CDR1 SGHTA and CDR2 FQGNSA. V was shortened by 5 bases and J by 6 bases, with 17 bases between the two germline ends. The CDR3 sequence is CASSQTRLPINEQFF. DNA for the CDR3: TGTGCCAGCAGCCAGACGAGACTTCCCATCAATGAGCAGTTCTTC.

This clonotype was picked up many times. The CDR3: CASSVATYRTGALMEQFF. DNA of the CDR3: TGTGCCAGCAGCGTCGCGACCTACCGGACAGGAGCCTTGATGGAGCAGTTCTTC. The chain couples TRBV9 to TRBJ2-1, with 7 bases identical to TRBD1. V lost 2 bases, J lost 10 bases, and 21 bases stayed unmatched. The CDR3 extends over 18 amino acids. The germline gives CDR1 SGDLS, CDR2 YYNGEE.

This clonotype was counted between two and nine times. CDR3 in DNA: TGTGCCAGCAGCCCCGGGACTAGCGACTTGGAGCAGTTCTTC. Translating it yields CASSPGTSDLEQFF. This rearrangement joins TRBV9 to TRBJ2-1; 10 nucleotides agree with TRBD2. The CDR3 is 14 residues long. The ends lost 4 bases at V and 10 bases at J; junction bases unmatched: 8. CDR1 and CDR2 from the germline V gene are SGDLS and YYNGEE.

Only a few counts were recorded for this clonotype. J is TRBJ2-1 and V is TRBV4-3, with a possible D match to TRBD2 (6 bases). The CDR3 runs to 16 residues. Germline lookup yields CDR1 LGHNA and CDR2 YSLEER. V was shortened by 0 bases and J by 0 bases, with 9 bases between the two germline ends. The CDR3 reads CASSQELRGSYNEQFF. CDR3 coding DNA: TGCGCCAGCAGCCAAGAGTTGCGGGGCTCCTACAATGAGCAGTTCTTC.

This clonotype was counted many times. This rearrangement joins TRBV11-1 to TRBJ1-1, with D unresolved. Germline-derived CDR1 and CDR2 are SGHAT and FQDESV (reference sequence). V was cut by 5 bases and J by 6 bases, with 16 bases left in between. The CDR3 loop spans 14 amino acids. The CDR3 spells CASSADRFRAEAFF. The CDR3 nucleotides are TGTGCCAGCAGCGCGGACCGATTTAGGGCTGAAGCTTTCTTT.

A remark on this clonotype: A much larger clone sits a single nucleotide away, making a read error possible. This chain links TRBV5-6 with TRBJ1-2, with D perhaps matching TRBD1 (6 bases). Germline assignment: CDR1 SGHDT and CDR2 YYEEEE. The CDR3 sequence is 16 residues long. V was trimmed by 3 bases and J by 0 bases, leaving 15 bases between them. In nucleotides, the CDR3 is TGTGCCAGCAGCTCGGGGGACCAGGGGACTAACTATGGCTACACCTTC. Its protein product is CASSSGDQGTNYGYTF. The full variable domain, its missing parts supplied by reference TRBV5-6 and TRBJ1-2, is DAGVTQSPTHLIKTRGQQVTLRCSPKSGHDTVSWYQQALGQGPQFIFQYYEEEERQRGNFPDRFSGHQFPNYSSELNVNALLLGDSALYLCASSSGDQGTNYGYTFGSGTRLTVV.

The CDR3 sequence is CASSYLAGGYNEQFF. The DNA for the CDR3 is TGTGCCAGCAGTTACCTAGCGGGGGGGTACAATGAGCAGTTCTTC. The chain uses TRBV6-5 and TRBJ2-1; 12 positions match TRBD2. The CDR3 is 15 amino acids. In germline, CDR1 is MNHEY, CDR2 SVGAGI. The J segment lost 4 bases and the V segment lost 2 bases, leaving 0 bases of the junction unmatched.

In its sample, this clonotype was seen many times. The chain has TRBV10-3 and TRBJ2-3; tentatively, D is TRBD2 (5 bases). CDR3 length equals 14 residues. Germline V lookup: CDR1 ENHRY, CDR2 SYGVKD. V lost 2 bases and J lost 5, with 11 bases in between. CDR3 sequence: CAISEEGRLDTQYF. CDR3 DNA sequence: TGTGCCATCAGTGAGGAGGGCCGACTAGATACGCAGTATTTT.

The V call is TRBV7-9, the J call TRBJ2-1, with 16 bases aligning to TRBD2. The CDR3 loop spans 18 amino acids. V shed 4 bases and J 7 bases; nucleotides not matched to a gene: 10. Germline CDR1 and CDR2: SEHNR and FQNEAQ (reference sequence). The CDR3 bases are TGTGCCAGCAGCTCTGGGACTAGCGGGAGGGCTTTTAGGAATGAGCAGTTCTTC. Its translation is CASSSGTSGRAFRNEQFF.

The chain has TRBV20-1 and TRBJ1-1; 8 bases match TRBD1. V lost 0 bases, J lost 3 bases, and 12 bases stayed unmatched. In germline, CDR1 is DFQATT, CDR2 SNEGSKA (reference sequence). The CDR3 covers 17 residues. This CDR3 reads CSARDFNWTGLDTEAFF. Written as DNA, the CDR3 is TGCAGTGCTAGAGATTTTAATTGGACAGGGTTAGACACTGAAGCTTTCTTT.

The sample holds many counts of this clonotype. The J gene is TRBJ1-1, the V gene TRBV4-1, with D unclear. V was pared by 6 bases and J by 4 bases, with 18 bases between. Germline-derived CDR1 and CDR2 are MGHRA and YSYEKL. The length of the CDR3 is 15 residues. The CDR3 coding sequence is TGCGCCAGCAGTCTCTTTTTGGTGGTGACCACTGAAGCTTTCTTT. Its protein product is CASSLFLVVTTEAFF.

This clonotype was recorded many times. The rearrangement uses TRBV20-1 and TRBJ2-1, with 11 bases lining up with TRBD2. Trimming took 0 bases from V and 0 from J; bases not matched to a gene: 16. The CDR3 length is 21 residues. In germline, CDR1 is DFQATT, CDR2 SNEGSKA (reference sequence). The CDR3, as DNA: TGCAGTGCTAGAGATCCCCCCGGGGGGATTAGCGGGAGGGTCTCCTACAATGAGCAGTTCTTC. The encoded protein is CSARDPPGGISGRVSYNEQFF.

This clonotype was found many times. The chain recombines TRBV6-2 or TRBV6-3 with TRBJ2-5; no firm D call. Trimming shortened V by 2 bases and J by 4 bases, and 11 bases separated the two germline ends. Per germline, CDR1 MNHEY and CDR2 SVGEGT. The CDR3 spans 14 residues. CDR3 loop: CASSYSGKIETQYF. In nucleotides, the CDR3 is TGTGCCAGCAGTTACAGTGGGAAGATAGAGACCCAGTACTTC.

About this clonotype: With a much larger clone just one base away, this may be a read error. The chain joins TRBV6-1 to TRBJ2-7; 7 positions agree with TRBD1. J was trimmed by 0 bases and V by 7 bases; bases with no gene match: 9. The CDR3 length is 15 residues. Germline V gene data show CDR1 as MNHNS and CDR2 as SASEGT. The CDR3 nucleotides are TGTGCCAGCATGGGAGACAGGGCCAGCTCCTACGAGCAGTACTTC. Protein: CASMGDRASSYEQYF.

This clonotype was counted ten times or more. This chain links TRBV20-1 with TRBJ2-2; D unresolved. The CDR3 loop spans 13 amino acids. V lost 6 bases and J lost 5, with 13 bases in between. Germline CDR1 reads DFQATT; CDR2 reads SNEGSKA (reference sequence). CDR3 DNA sequence: TGCAGTGCCCCCATACGACGAACCGGGGAGCTGTTTTTT. It encodes CSAPIRRTGELFF.

The chain has TRBV19 and TRBJ2-7; 7 bases fit TRBD1. V was clipped by 3 bases and J by 2 bases; unmatched bases: 1. The CDR3 spans 13 residues. CDR1 and CDR2 from the germline V gene are LNHDA and SQIVND (reference sequence). The DNA for the CDR3 is TGTGCCAGTAGTATGGGACAGACCTACGAGCAGTACTTC. Residues: CASSMGQTYEQYF.

The sample holds many counts of this clonotype. This rearrangement joins TRBV9 to TRBJ1-2; 7 bases line up with TRBD1. The V gene's germline CDR1 is SGDLS and CDR2 YYNGEE. V trimming: 3 bases; J trimming: 4 bases; junction bases outside the gene matches: 9. The CDR3 loop spans 15 amino acids. The CDR3 DNA is TGTGCCAGCAGCGCCTCCCAGGGGGACAGCTATGGCTACACCTTC. Residues: CASSASQGDSYGYTF. Together with reference TRBV9 and TRBJ1-2, the CDR3 gives the full variable domain: DSGVTQTPKHLITATGQRVTLRCSPRSGDLSVYWYQQSLDQGLQFLIQYYNGEERAKGNILERFSAQQFPDLHSELNLSSLELGDSALYFCASSASQGDSYGYTFGSGTRLTVV.

This clonotype was counted ten times or more. The chain links TRBV27 to TRBJ2-7, with 8 bases lining up with TRBD2. The CDR3 is 12 residues long. The germline gives CDR1 MNHEY, CDR2 SMNVEV (reference sequence). The CDR3 loop reads CSTGGGGYEQYF. Here the CDR3 DNA reads TGTTCTACGGGGGGGGGAGGGTACGAGCAGTACTTC.

In this sample, this clonotype turned up many times. V usage is TRBV3-1 and J usage is TRBJ1-2; D remains unclear. This CDR3 has 12 residues. Trimming took 2 bases from V and 8 from J, leaving 9 bases between them. In germline, CDR1 is LGHDT, CDR2 YNNKEL (reference sequence). DNA for the CDR3: TGTGCCAGCAGCCAAAGGACCAGCGGCTACACCTTC. Protein sequence: CASSQRTSGYTF. Supplemented by reference TRBV3-1 and TRBJ1-2, the full variable domain reads DTAVSQTPKYLVTQMGNDKSIKCEQNLGHDTMYWYKQDSKKFLKIMFSYNNKELIINETVPNRFSPKSPDKAHLNLHINSLELGDSAVYFCASSQRTSGYTFGSGTRLTVV.

This clonotype came up a few times. The V call is TRBV19, the J call TRBJ2-1; 10 bases are shared with TRBD1. The length of the CDR3 is 15 residues. After removal of 9 bases from V and 8 bases from J, the junction contained 13 bases not matched to a gene. CDR1 is LNHDA and CDR2 is SQIVND in the germline V gene (reference sequence). CDR3 residues: CASKSGTGAVDEQFF. CDR3 bases: TGTGCCAGCAAATCCGGGACAGGGGCAGTGGATGAGCAGTTCTTC. Supplemented by reference TRBV19 and TRBJ2-1, the full variable domain reads DGGITQSPKYLFRKEGQNVTLSCEQNLNHDAMYWYRQDPGQGLRLIYYSQIVNDFQKGDIAEGYSVSREKKESFPLTVTSAQKNPTAFYLCASKSGTGAVDEQFFGPGTRLTVL.

CDR3 sequence (DNA): TGTGCCAGCAGCCCGCAGTCTAGCACAGATACGCAGTATTTT. Protein: CASSPQSSTDTQYF. The chain carries TRBV5-6 and TRBJ2-3; the D is unclear. Trimming removed 4 bases from V and 0 bases from J, with 9 bases in between. The CDR3 consists of 14 residues. Germline V CDR1 and CDR2: SGHDT, YYEEEE.

In its sample, this clonotype was seen many times. The rearrangement joins TRBV6-1 to TRBJ1-1; TRBD1 might be the D (6 bases). Germline lookup yields CDR1 MNHNS and CDR2 SASEGT. This CDR3 region has 14 residues. The V end was cut by 5 bases, the J end by 4 bases, with 14 bases between. The DNA for the CDR3 is TGTGCCAGCAGTCGAGACAGGAGGGGCACTGAAGCTTTCTTT. Translated, it gives CASSRDRRGTEAFF.

This clonotype was seen just once. A read error is possible here, since a much larger clone lies one base away. This chain joins TRBV16 and TRBJ1-1, with 10 bases that match TRBD1. The germline CDR1 and CDR2 sequences are KGHSY and FQNENV. This CDR3 spans 15 amino acids. CDR3 nucleotide sequence: TGTGCCAGCAGCCAATTCGTGACAGGGGGCACTGAAGCTTCCTTT. It encodes CASSQFVTGGTEASF. Drawing the rest from reference TRBV16 and TRBJ1-1, the complete variable domain is GEEVAQTPKHLVRGEGQKAKLYCAPIKGHSYVFWYQQVLKNEFKFLISFQNENVFDETGMPKERFSAKCLPNSPCSLEIQATKLEDSAVYFCASSQFVTGGTEASFGQGTRLTVV.

This clonotype showed up many times. The rearrangement links TRBV28 to TRBJ1-1; TRBD1 matches at 8 bases. Unmatched junction bases numbered 15, after V lost 6 bases and J lost 0 bases. Looked up from germline, CDR1 is MDHEN and CDR2 is SYDVKM. The CDR3 is made up of 18 amino acids. CDR3 residues: CASSSTRQGPDLNTEAFF. The CDR3 DNA sequence: TGTGCCAGCAGCTCGACCCGACAGGGGCCGGATCTGAACACTGAAGCTTTCTTT. The whole variable domain, filled in from reference TRBV28 and TRBJ1-1, reads DVKVTQSSRYLVKRTGEKVFLECVQDMDHENMFWYRQDPGLGLRLIYFSYDVKMKEKGDIPEGYSVSREKKERFSLILESASTNQTSMYLCASSSTRQGPDLNTEAFFGQGTRLTVV.

This rearrangement joins TRBV28 to TRBJ2-5; 13 nucleotides match TRBD2. Trimming removed 7 bases from V and 3 bases from J; junction bases left unmatched: 14. Germline CDR1 MDHEN, CDR2 SYDVKM. This CDR3 is built from 18 residues. The CDR3 nucleotides are TGTGCCAGCAACCCAACGGTGAGGACTAGCGGGAGTGAAGAGACCCAGTACTTC. It is translated as CASNPTVRTSGSEETQYF.

This clonotype has just a few counts. A single base separates this from a much larger clone, so it may be a read error. The DNA of the CDR3 is TGCAGTGCTCTTAGCGGGGGGGCTGGCGATGAGCAGTTCTTC. Residues: CSALSGGAGDEQFF. This rearrangement joins TRBV20-1 to TRBJ2-1; TRBD2 matches at 11 bases. The J segment lost 8 bases and the V segment lost 5 bases, leaving 8 bases of the junction unmatched. CDR1 and CDR2 from the germline V gene are DFQATT and SNEGSKA (reference sequence). This CDR3 has 14 residues.

In its sample, this clonotype was seen many times. The rearrangement uses TRBV6-2 or TRBV6-3 and TRBJ2-3; D perhaps matches TRBD1 (5 bases). The CDR3 is 15 residues long. Germline CDR1 reads MNHEY; CDR2 reads SVGEGT. V was cut by 2 bases and J by 1 base, with 10 bases left in between. Here the CDR3 DNA reads TGTGCCAGCAGTTACAGACAGCTCGGCACAGATACGCAGTATTTT. This translates into CASSYRQLGTDTQYF.

V gene TRBV2 combines with J gene TRBJ2-2, with D possibly being TRBD2 (5 bases). The V and J ends lost 5 bases and 4 bases respectively, with 11 bases between them. CDR3 length equals 14 residues. The germline gives CDR1 SNHLY, CDR2 FYNNEI. The CDR3 sequence is CASSYIGLTGELFF. Here the CDR3 DNA reads TGTGCCAGCAGTTATATCGGACTCACCGGGGAGCTGTTTTTT.

This clonotype was counted between two and nine times. The chain employs TRBV5-1 and TRBJ2-5, with TRBD2 matching 7 bases. The CDR3 sequence is 14 residues long. The junction had 3 bases not matched to a gene; V was cut back by 0 bases and J by 4 bases. Germline V lookup: CDR1 SGHRS, CDR2 YFSETQ. The DNA of the CDR3 is TGCGCCAGCAGCTTGGGAAGCGGGGTAGAGACCCAGTACTTC. It is translated as CASSLGSGVETQYF.